The sequence of this TCR beta chain was determined in a study of long-term antiretroviral therapy in people with HIV. Assay version v3.0 of immunoSEQ was used, and it was run at survey level. Libraries were prepared by immunoSEQ multiplex PCR; TCRdb keeps only in-frame clonotypes and omits some of them. The sample yields approximately 22,000 clones, about 82% seen once. The sequence was collected from a man in his fifties or sixties with HIV. This material consisted of unsorted PBMCs, taken 1.3 years after starting antiretroviral therapy.

For the CDR3, the DNA is TGCGCCAGCAGTGATGGTGGGACAGACAATGAAGCTTTCTTT. Protein: CASSDGGTDNEAFF. This chain uses TRBV10-1 with TRBJ1-1; TRBD1 matches 7 bases. The CDR3 is 14 amino acids. Germline V gives CDR1 WNHNN, CDR2 SYGVQD (reference sequence). V was pared by 3 bases and J by 7 bases, with 8 bases of the junction left unmatched.